Below are 20 T cell receptor beta chains sequenced from a single sample in a study of CD8+CD57+ T cells in acquired aplastic anemia. Genomic DNA constituted the template upon which TCR beta VDJ and CDR3 profiling was performed. TCRdb independently ran MiXCR on the reads; one entry per CDR3 protein. The repertoire holds about 190,000 distinct CDR3 sequences, with 54% as singletons. The sequenced material came from sorted CD4+, CD8+, or CD8+CD57+ T cells (not recorded which) from PBMCs. Receptor source: a human donor in good health, serving as a control.

The chain joins TRBV9 to TRBJ1-5, with D possibly matching TRBD1 (6 bases). Germline loops: CDR1 SGDLS, CDR2 YYNGEE. This CDR3 contains 16 residues. The ends were cut back, 2 bases at V and 11 bases at J, with 23 bases in the middle. CDR3 nucleotides: TGTGCCAGCAGCGTCGGGCTTACCGGGGGCCAAGAGACCCAGCATTTT. Encoded protein: CASSVGLTGGQETQHF.

A remark on this clonotype: One end of the junction varies from germline; a read error may be responsible. The rearrangement uses TRBV20-1 and TRBJ2-2; D is unclear. The CDR3 totals 13 residues. CDR1 is DFQATT and CDR2 is SNEGSKA in the germline V gene (reference sequence). As DNA, the CDR3 is TGCAGTGCCCAAGGTTCTGGCACCTGGGAGCTGTTTTTT. It encodes CSAQGSGTWELFF.

The chain combines TRBV19 with TRBJ2-6; D gene unclear. The germline V and J ends were trimmed by 2 bases and 15 bases, with 11 bases remaining between them. Per the germline V gene, CDR1 is LNHDA and CDR2 is SQIVND (reference sequence). This CDR3 is 12 amino acids long. CDR3 in amino acids: CASSISVRGLTF. The CDR3 coding sequence is TGTGCCAGTAGTATATCGGTCCGCGGCCTGACTTTC.

This clonotype has at least ten counts. This chain uses TRBV10-3 with TRBJ1-2; TRBD1 might be the D (5 bases). The CDR3 length is 11 residues. The germline gives CDR1 ENHRY, CDR2 SYGVKD. V was cut by 7 bases and J by 5 bases, with 8 bases left in between. The CDR3 reads CAIIGEYGYTF. CDR3 coding DNA: TGTGCCATCATAGGGGAATATGGCTACACCTTC.

This clonotype has at least ten counts. The V call is TRBV10-3, the J call TRBJ2-2; D is uncertain. Germline CDR1 reads ENHRY; CDR2 reads SYGVKD. V lost 3 bases and J lost 4, with 3 bases in between. The CDR3 loop spans 12 amino acids. CDR3: CAISDGTGELFF. The DNA for the CDR3 is TGTGCCATCAGTGACGGCACCGGGGAGCTGTTTTTT.

Concerning this clonotype itself: Possible read error: a much larger clone is one base away. The rearrangement links TRBV13 to TRBJ1-2; 8 nucleotides align to TRBD1. CDR3 size: 15 residues. The germline CDR1 and CDR2 sequences are PRHDT and FYEKMQ (reference sequence). For the CDR3, the DNA is TGTACCAGCAGCTTAGGGTCCCAGGGGGCTTATGGCTACACCTTC. This translates into CTSSLGSQGAYGYTF.

The DNA of the CDR3 is TGTGCCAGCAGCTTCGACAGGGGAAAAAACTATGGCTACACCTTC. Its translation: CASSFDRGKNYGYTF. The J gene is TRBJ1-2, the V gene TRBV7-2; 8 nucleotides match TRBD1. CDR1 is SGHTA and CDR2 is FQGNSA in the germline V gene. V dropped 3 bases and J dropped 2; count of bases not matched to a gene: 5. CDR3 length: 15 amino acids.

This clonotype was counted many times. The rearrangement joins TRBV25-1 to TRBJ1-1, with a weak D call TRBD1 (5 bases). Per germline, CDR1 MGHDK and CDR2 SYGVNS. The CDR3 is 20 residues long. V lost 2 bases, J lost 0 bases, and 25 bases lay in between. The CDR3 reads CASSETRPTESRRLNTEAFF. For the CDR3, the DNA is TGTGCCAGCAGTGAAACCCGCCCGACAGAGTCCCGGAGGTTGAACACTGAAGCTTTCTTT.

The chain uses TRBV25-1 and TRBJ2-3; 13 bases align to TRBD2. The CDR3 is 15 residues long. Germline assignment: CDR1 MGHDK and CDR2 SYGVNS. V lost 7 bases, J lost 5 bases, and 6 bases stayed unmatched. CDR3 in amino acids: CASKTSGGPVDTQYF. The CDR3 DNA sequence: TGTGCCAGCAAGACTAGCGGGGGGCCCGTAGATACGCAGTATTTT.

The gene calls are TRBV2 and TRBJ2-3; the match to TRBD2 covers 8 bases. CDR1 is SNHLY, CDR2 FYNNEI, per germline. Trimming cost V 1 base and J 2 bases; bases outside gene matches: 2. The CDR3 runs to 15 residues. CDR3: CASSEGRGVTDTQYF. The CDR3 DNA sequence: TGTGCCAGCAGTGAAGGGCGGGGGGTCACAGATACGCAGTATTTT.

This chain links TRBV15 with TRBJ1-2, with D possibly TRBD1 on 6 matching bases. CDR3 length equals 13 residues. From germline, CDR1 is LNHNV and CDR2 YYDKDF (reference sequence). Deletions cut 7 bases from V and 6 bases from J, with 15 bases between. CDR3 coding DNA: TGTGCCACCACCCCTGACAGGAACCATGGCTACACCTTC. Its protein product is CATTPDRNHGYTF.

In this sample, this clonotype turned up many times. This sequence joins TRBV5-1 and TRBJ2-2, with D possibly being TRBD2 (5 bases). The CDR3 has 15 amino acids. Trimming took 4 bases from V and 4 from J, leaving 14 bases between them. Germline loops: CDR1 SGHRS, CDR2 YFSETQ. The CDR3 DNA is TGCGCCAGCAGCCCCTCCGGGGTACGCACCGGGGAGCTGTTTTTT. It specifies CASSPSGVRTGELFF.

In this sample, this clonotype turned up once. The gene calls are TRBV7-2 and TRBJ1-2; the D is unclear. Germline CDR1 reads SGHTA; CDR2 reads FQGNSA. The CDR3 is made up of 13 amino acids. V was shortened by 5 bases and J by 8 bases, with 15 bases between the two germline ends. The DNA for the CDR3 is TGTGCCAGCAGCGACGGGAGAATAAGGGGCTACACCTTC. Its translation is CASSDGRIRGYTF. Supplemented by reference TRBV7-2 and TRBJ1-2, the full variable domain reads GAGVSQSPSNKVTEKGKDVELRCDPISGHTALYWYRQSLGQGLEFLIYFQGNSAPDKSGLPSDRFSAERTGGSVSTLTIQRTQQEDSAVYLCASSDGRIRGYTFGSGTRLTVV.

This clonotype was recorded a few times. The rearrangement joins TRBV9 to TRBJ1-4; D is possibly TRBD1 (5 bases). V was shortened by 0 bases and J by 5 bases, with 11 bases between the two germline ends. From germline, CDR1 is SGDLS and CDR2 YYNGEE. The CDR3 has 15 amino acids. The CDR3 DNA is TGTGCCAGCAGCGTAGAAGGGGTGTCCAATGAAAAACTGTTTTTT. Residues: CASSVEGVSNEKLFF.

As regards this clonotype: One end of the junction fails to match germline, which may point to a read error. The chain employs TRBV7-9 and TRBJ2-1, with unresolved D. This CDR3 region has 15 residues. Germline V gene data show CDR1 as SEHNR and CDR2 as FQNEAQ (reference sequence). The CDR3 DNA reads TGTGCCAGCAGCCAAGGGTCGACGCAGCACAACGAGCAGTTCTTC. Translation gives CASSQGSTQHNEQFF.

In this sample, this clonotype turned up a few times. The chain recombines TRBV7-2 with TRBJ2-3; 8 bases are a match to TRBD2. Germline values: CDR1 SGHTA, CDR2 FQGNSA. The CDR3 runs to 14 residues. The trim removed 3 bases at V and 4 bases at J, leaving 3 bases unmatched. This CDR3 is CASSFGLASDTQYF. DNA for the CDR3: TGTGCCAGCAGCTTCGGACTAGCCTCAGATACGCAGTATTTT.

To note about this clonotype: A much larger clone sits a single nucleotide away, making a read error possible. The chain links TRBV4-1 to TRBJ1-5; no clear D gene. The CDR3 runs to 16 residues. CDR1 is MGHRA, CDR2 YSYEKL, per germline. As DNA, the CDR3 is TGCGCCAACAGCCAATCGGAGAGGGTCCCCAATCAGCCCCAGCATTTT. This encodes CANSQSERVPNQPQHF.

This clonotype was picked up many times. The V call is TRBV30, the J call TRBJ1-6; no reliable D call. Trimming pared 2 bases from V and 7 bases from J, leaving 6 bases between. Germline values: CDR1 GTSNPN, CDR2 SVGIG (reference sequence). The CDR3 contains 12 residues. The CDR3 loop is CAWSYGNSPLHF. CDR3 in DNA: TGTGCCTGGAGTTACGGGAATTCACCCCTCCACTTT.

The CDR3 bases are TGTGCCAGCAGCTGGGGGGCTCCTGGGACAGGGGGCGGCGGCATTCAGTACTTC. The encoded protein is CASSWGAPGTGGGGIQYF. This chain links TRBV5-4 with TRBJ2-4; 12 nucleotides match TRBD1. Germline assignment: CDR1 SGHNT and CDR2 YYREEE (reference sequence). V gave up 3 bases and J gave up 9 bases; unmatched junction bases: 16. This CDR3 has 18 residues.

The rearrangement joins TRBV7-3 to TRBJ2-1; TRBD2 agrees at 11 bases. Germline V CDR1 and CDR2: SGHTA, FQGTGA. This CDR3 region has 17 residues. Germline trimming cut 4 bases from V and 7 bases from J; bases unmatched to any gene: 12. The CDR3 region is CASSYEGIAGGQNEQFF. The CDR3 DNA follows: TGTGCCAGCAGCTATGAGGGGATAGCGGGGGGGCAGAATGAGCAGTTCTTC. Combining the CDR3 with reference TRBV7-3 and TRBJ2-1 gives the whole variable domain GAGVSQTPSNKVTEKGKYVELRCDPISGHTALYWYRQSLGQGPEFLIYFQGTGAADDSGLPNDRFFAVRPEGSVSTLKIQRTERGDSAVYLCASSYEGIAGGQNEQFFGPGTRLTVL.